This passage covers 2 T cell receptor beta chains from one sample sequenced in a study of T cells in Graves' hyperthyroidism and ophthalmopathy. TCR beta CDR3 region amplification was performed from RNA transcripts. TCR CDR3 regions were first amplified by RT-PCR with HTBI primers. From the multiplex PCR reads, TCRdb called clonotypes with MiXCR, one entry per CDR3 protein. This sample has over 350,000 distinct CDR3 sequences, with roughly 14% found just once. Sequencing used blood. The receptors stem from a man aged 18 to 35 with Graves' ophthalmopathy.

The chain combines TRBV12-3 or TRBV12-4 with TRBJ2-5; maybe TRBD2 (6 bases). V was cut by 5 bases and J by 5 bases, with 15 bases left in between. The CDR3 runs to 14 residues. CDR3 sequence: CASSQTGSLETQYF. The CDR3 DNA follows: TGTGCCAGCAGTCAGACCGGGAGCCTCGAGACCCAGTACTTC.

The sample holds a few counts of this clonotype. V usage is TRBV18 and J usage is TRBJ2-4, with TRBD2 as a possible D gene (5 bases). V was trimmed by 6 bases and J by 7 bases, leaving 16 bases between them. The CDR3 extends over 14 amino acids. Looked up from germline, CDR1 is KGHSH and CDR2 is LQKENI. CDR3 region: CASSSSGRRNIQYF. In DNA, the CDR3 is TGTGCCAGCTCCTCGTCGGGGAGAAGGAACATTCAGTACTTC. The variable domain in full, completed from reference TRBV18 and TRBJ2-4, reads NAGVMQNPRHLVRRRGQEARLRCSPMKGHSHVYWYRQLPEEGLKFMVYLQKENIIDESGMPKERFSAEFPKEGPSILRIQQVVRGDSAAYFCASSSSGRRNIQYFGAGTRLSVL.